The 16 T cell receptor beta chains below were found in one sample sequenced in a study of blood T cell repertoires in COVID-19 (TCRdb year 2020). The library was made by the immunoSEQ multiplex PCR assay. What TCRdb holds here is the immuneACCESS table cut down to in-frame rearrangements. Part of the clones is not present; checked against another copy, under half of the missing clones reflect an unresolved V gene, and the others are unexplained. The table for this sample lists more than 350,000 clones; around 92% of them were counted only once. The biggest ten clones account for approximately 3% of the sample. The sample taken for sequencing was peripheral blood. The receptors shown here come from a woman aged 25 to 39 with COVID-19, enrolled during active disease.

In this sample, this clone turned up once. The chain joins TRBV21-1 to TRBJ1-1; the DNA was not compared with TRBD1, the D call given in the table. TRBV21-1 is flagged as a pseudogene. The CDR3 has 15 residues. CDR3 loop: CATHQGRSRSTEAFF. CDR3 nucleotides: TGTGCCACCCACCAGGGCAGGTCGCGTTCCACTGAAGCTTTCTTT.

The rearrangement joins TRBV21-1 to TRBJ2-1; TRBD1, the table's D call, lacks a check against the DNA. TRBV21-1 is marked as a pseudogene. The CDR3 is made up of 14 amino acids. Written as DNA, the CDR3 is TGTGCCAGCTCGAGACAGGGGGACAACAATGAGCAGTTCTTC. It is translated as CASSRQGDNNEQFF.

The rearrangement links TRBV29-1 to TRBJ1-1, with TRBD1 as a possible D gene (5 bases). The V and J ends lost 4 bases and 7 bases respectively, with 19 bases between them. This CDR3 is built from 14 residues. Germline V CDR1 and CDR2: SQVTM, ANQGSEA. CDR3 nucleotides: TGCAGCGTTGCGGGGACTACAGTTTGGGGTGAAGCTTTCTTT. Protein product: CSVAGTTVWGEAFF.

This rearrangement joins TRBV27 to TRBJ2-1; 8 bases fit TRBD2. Germline assignment: CDR1 MNHEY and CDR2 SMNVEV (reference sequence). V gave up 2 bases and J gave up 7 bases; unmatched junction bases: 7. The CDR3 spans 15 residues. The CDR3 DNA reads TGTGCCAGCAGTTTAGGGGGCGGGGGGCCGAATGAGCAGTTCTTC. Encoded protein: CASSLGGGGPNEQFF.

CDR3: CASSLTRVFSYEQYF. CDR3 DNA sequence: TGTGCCAGCAGCCTAACCAGGGTCTTCAGCTACGAGCAGTACTTC. V is TRBV28 and J is TRBJ2-7; D might be TRBD1 (5 bases). Germline loops: CDR1 MDHEN, CDR2 SYDVKM. The V end lost 6 bases, the J end lost 3 bases, and 18 bases lay between the germline ends. The CDR3 extends over 15 amino acids.

J is TRBJ1-2 and V is TRBV12-3 or TRBV12-4; D not resolved. V lost 4 bases, J lost 6 bases, and 6 bases lay in between. This CDR3 spans 11 amino acids. The CDR3 is CASSSTDGYTF. CDR3 nucleotide sequence: TGTGCCAGCAGTTCCACGGATGGCTACACCTTC.

The chain couples TRBV28 to TRBJ1-4; D possibly corresponds to TRBD1 (6 bases). The CDR3 runs 14 residues. V lost 6 bases to trimming and J lost 1 base, with 9 bases between them. The germline CDR1 and CDR2 sequences are MDHEN and SYDVKM. DNA of the CDR3: TGTGCCAGCAGAACAGGGAGAACTAATGAAAAACTGTTTTTT. Amino acids: CASRTGRTNEKLFF.

The gene calls are TRBV11-2 and TRBJ2-7, with a weak D call TRBD2 (7 bases). V gave up 5 bases and J gave up 2 bases, with 19 bases separating them. CDR3 length: 16 residues. Germline V CDR1 and CDR2: SGHAT, FQNNGV. The CDR3 nucleotides are TGTGCCAGCAGCCGAGGGGGGCGGGGGCTCCCCTACGAGCAGTACTTC. It translates to CASSRGGRGLPYEQYF.

The chain has TRBV6-2 or TRBV6-3 and TRBJ1-2; D is unresolved. CDR3 size: 15 residues. Germline CDR1 is MNHEY and CDR2 is SVGEGT. V gave up 0 bases and J gave up 1 base, with 9 bases separating them. CDR3 residues: CASSYSGGSNYGYTF. The CDR3 DNA follows: TGTGCCAGCAGTTACTCGGGAGGGAGTAACTATGGCTACACCTTC.

This clone was seen once. The V gene is TRBV9, the J gene TRBJ1-3; D is ambiguous. This CDR3 contains 16 residues. V lost 0 bases to trimming and J lost 0 bases, with 10 bases between them. Germline CDR1 SGDLS, CDR2 YYNGEE. As DNA, the CDR3 is TGTGCCAGCAGCGTAGGGCCGGGAGACTCTGGAAACACCATATATTTT. It encodes CASSVGPGDSGNTIYF.

CDR3 region: CASSPRGLPNEQYF. CDR3 coding DNA: TGTGCCAGCAGCCCTCGCGGGCTTCCTAACGAGCAGTACTTC. The V gene is TRBV7-2, the J gene TRBJ2-7, with D maybe TRBD2 (5 bases). Trimming left V 5 bases short and J 5 bases short, with 16 bases between. Germline V gene data show CDR1 as SGHTA and CDR2 as FQGNSA. The CDR3 runs 14 residues.

This chain connects TRBV4-3 to TRBJ1-2; 9 nucleotides agree with TRBD1. V shed 7 bases, J shed 4 bases, and the junction held 7 bases outside the gene matches. Germline CDR1 and CDR2: LGHNA and YSLEER. This CDR3 contains 14 residues. The CDR3 here is CASTAATGGYGYTF. The CDR3 DNA follows: TGCGCCAGCACCGCCGCGACAGGGGGCTATGGCTACACCTTC.

The V and J genes are TRBV18 and TRBJ1-1; a possible D gene is TRBD1 (6 bases). The CDR3 runs to 15 residues. Germline V gene data show CDR1 as KGHSH and CDR2 as LQKENI. Trimming pared 0 bases from V and 6 bases from J, leaving 14 bases between. This chain's CDR3 is CASSPPGGAKSEAFF. In nucleotides, the CDR3 is TGTGCCAGCTCACCACCGGGGGGGGCAAAATCTGAAGCTTTCTTT.

This chain uses TRBV12-3 or TRBV12-4 with TRBJ1-5; tentatively, D is TRBD1 (5 bases). V dropped 5 bases and J dropped 11 bases, with 10 bases sitting between them. The CDR3 is 11 residues long. Here the CDR3 reads CASSAGLAQHF. The CDR3 nucleotides are TGTGCCAGCAGTGCAGGGTTGGCCCAGCATTTT.

This rearrangement joins TRBV5-4 to TRBJ2-2, with 7 bases lining up with TRBD2. This CDR3 has 15 amino acids. After removal of 4 bases from V and 4 bases from J, the junction contained 7 bases not matched to a gene. CDR1 and CDR2 (germline): SGHNT, YYREEE (reference sequence). The CDR3 DNA reads TGTGCCAGCAGCCTGACTAGCCAAGCCACCGGGGAGCTGTTTTTT. Translated: CASSLTSQATGELFF.

This clone was seen a few times. The chain joins TRBV6-2 or TRBV6-3 to TRBJ2-1, with 9 bases identical to TRBD2. The trim removed 2 bases at V and 0 bases at J, leaving 5 bases unmatched. This CDR3 region has 17 residues. CDR1 is MNHEY and CDR2 is SVGEGT in the germline V gene. The CDR3 protein is CASSYVAGGSSYNEQFF. As DNA, the CDR3 is TGTGCCAGCAGTTACGTCGCGGGAGGGAGCTCCTACAATGAGCAGTTCTTC.